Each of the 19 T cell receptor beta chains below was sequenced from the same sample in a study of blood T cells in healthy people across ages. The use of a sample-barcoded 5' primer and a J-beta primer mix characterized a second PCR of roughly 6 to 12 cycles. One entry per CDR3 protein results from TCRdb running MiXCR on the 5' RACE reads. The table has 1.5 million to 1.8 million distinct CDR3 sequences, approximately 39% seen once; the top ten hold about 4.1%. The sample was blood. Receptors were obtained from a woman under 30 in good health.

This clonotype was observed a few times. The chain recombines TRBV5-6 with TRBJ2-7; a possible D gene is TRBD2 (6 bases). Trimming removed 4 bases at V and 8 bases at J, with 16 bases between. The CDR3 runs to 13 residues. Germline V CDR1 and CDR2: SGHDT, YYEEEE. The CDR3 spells CASSDGSIRQQYF. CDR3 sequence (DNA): TGTGCCAGCAGCGACGGGAGTATAAGGCAGCAGTACTTC.

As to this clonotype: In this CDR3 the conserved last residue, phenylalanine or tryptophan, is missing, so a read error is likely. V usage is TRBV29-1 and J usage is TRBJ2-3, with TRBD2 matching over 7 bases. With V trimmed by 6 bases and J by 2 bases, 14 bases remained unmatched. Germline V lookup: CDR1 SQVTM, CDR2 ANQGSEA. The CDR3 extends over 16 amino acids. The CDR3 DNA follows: TGCAGCGTAGAATGGCTAGCGGACTTAAACACAGATACGCAGTATATT. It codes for CSVEWLADLNTDTQYI.

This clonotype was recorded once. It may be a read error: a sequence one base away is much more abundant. The CDR3 protein is CASSCGRSYGYTF. The CDR3 DNA reads as TGTGCCAGCAGTTGCGGACGAAGCTATGGCTACACCTTC. V is TRBV12-3 or TRBV12-4 and J is TRBJ1-2; D not resolved. This CDR3 contains 13 residues. The V end was cut by 4 bases, the J end by 4 bases, with 10 bases between.

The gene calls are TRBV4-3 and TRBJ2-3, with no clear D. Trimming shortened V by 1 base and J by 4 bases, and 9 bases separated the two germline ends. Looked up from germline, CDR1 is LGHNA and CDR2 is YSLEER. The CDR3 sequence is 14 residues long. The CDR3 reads CASSQVGSPDTQYF. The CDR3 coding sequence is TGCGCCAGCAGCCAAGTTGGTTCGCCAGATACGCAGTATTTT.

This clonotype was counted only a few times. CDR3 residues: CASSVEVGRETQYF. DNA of the CDR3: TGTGCCAGCAGCGTAGAGGTAGGGCGGGAGACCCAGTACTTC. The V gene is TRBV9, the J gene TRBJ2-5; no reliable D call. The germline CDR1 and CDR2 sequences are SGDLS and YYNGEE. This CDR3 comprises 14 residues. Trimming cost V 0 bases and J 5 bases, with 11 bases left between them.

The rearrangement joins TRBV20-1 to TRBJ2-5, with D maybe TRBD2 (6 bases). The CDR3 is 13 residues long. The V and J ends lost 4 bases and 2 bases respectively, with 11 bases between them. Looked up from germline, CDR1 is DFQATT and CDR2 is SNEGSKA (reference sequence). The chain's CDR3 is CSANQAGQETQYF. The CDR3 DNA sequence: TGCAGTGCTAATCAGGCGGGGCAAGAGACCCAGTACTTC.

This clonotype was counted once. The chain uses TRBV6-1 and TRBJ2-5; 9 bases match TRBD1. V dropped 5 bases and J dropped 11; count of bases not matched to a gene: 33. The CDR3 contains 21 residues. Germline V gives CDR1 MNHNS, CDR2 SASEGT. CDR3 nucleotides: TGTGCCAGCAGTCCCCAGGTGGTGGCAAGTCGGGGACAGGGACTGTACAATGAGCAGTACTTC. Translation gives CASSPQVVASRGQGLYNEQYF.

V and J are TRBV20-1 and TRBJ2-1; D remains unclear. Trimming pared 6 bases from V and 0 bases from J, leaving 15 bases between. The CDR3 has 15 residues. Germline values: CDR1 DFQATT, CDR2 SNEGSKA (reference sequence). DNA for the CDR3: TGCAGTGCCTACTCCCCCAGGAGCTCCTACAATGAGCAGTTCTTC. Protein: CSAYSPRSSYNEQFF.

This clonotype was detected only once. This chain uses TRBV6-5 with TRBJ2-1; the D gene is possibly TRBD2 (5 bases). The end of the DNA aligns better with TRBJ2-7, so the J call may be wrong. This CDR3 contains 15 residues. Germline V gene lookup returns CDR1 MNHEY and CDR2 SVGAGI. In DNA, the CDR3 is TGTGCCAGCAGTTACTCGCCGGACTCCTACAATGAGCAGTACTTC. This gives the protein CASSYSPDSYNEQYF.

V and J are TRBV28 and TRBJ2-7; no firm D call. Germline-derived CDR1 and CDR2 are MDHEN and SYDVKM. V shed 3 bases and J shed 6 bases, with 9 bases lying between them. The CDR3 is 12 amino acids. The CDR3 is CASSFSVFEQYF. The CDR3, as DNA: TGTGCCAGCAGTTTTTCGGTTTTCGAGCAGTACTTC.

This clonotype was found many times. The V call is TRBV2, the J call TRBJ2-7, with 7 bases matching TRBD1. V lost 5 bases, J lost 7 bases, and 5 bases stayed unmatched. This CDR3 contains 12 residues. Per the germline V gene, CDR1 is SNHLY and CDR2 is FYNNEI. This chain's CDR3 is CASSSTGNEQYF. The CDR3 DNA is TGTGCCAGCAGTTCGACAGGGAATGAGCAGTACTTC.

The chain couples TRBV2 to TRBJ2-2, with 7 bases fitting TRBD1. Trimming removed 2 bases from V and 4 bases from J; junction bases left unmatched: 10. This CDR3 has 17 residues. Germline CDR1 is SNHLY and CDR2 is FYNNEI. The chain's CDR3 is CASSEMRQGVITGELFF. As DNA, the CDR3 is TGTGCCAGCAGTGAAATGCGGCAGGGGGTAATCACCGGGGAGCTGTTTTTT. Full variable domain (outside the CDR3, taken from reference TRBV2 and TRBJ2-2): EPEVTQTPSHQVTQMGQEVILRCVPISNHLYFYWYRQILGQKVEFLVSFYNNEISEKSEIFDDQFSVERPDGSNFTLKIRSTKLEDSAMYFCASSEMRQGVITGELFFGEGSRLTVL.

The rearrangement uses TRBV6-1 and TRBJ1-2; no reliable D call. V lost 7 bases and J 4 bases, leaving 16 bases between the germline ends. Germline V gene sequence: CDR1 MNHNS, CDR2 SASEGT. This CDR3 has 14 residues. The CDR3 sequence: CASTLSPGLYGYTF. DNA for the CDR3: TGTGCCAGCACCCTCTCCCCAGGTCTCTATGGCTACACCTTC.

CDR3 region: CASSFDRLYYEQYF. CDR3 sequence (DNA): TGCGCCAGCAGCTTCGACCGATTGTACTACGAGCAGTACTTC. V gene TRBV5-1 combines with J gene TRBJ2-7; D is uncertain. Trimming took 2 bases from V and 3 from J, leaving 12 bases between them. Germline V gene sequence: CDR1 SGHRS, CDR2 YFSETQ. This CDR3 spans 14 amino acids.

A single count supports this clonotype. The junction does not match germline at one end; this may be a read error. CDR3 coding DNA: TGTGCCACCAGTTACTTAAACACCGGGGAGCTGTTTTTT. It translates to CATSYLNTGELFF. The chain uses TRBV6-2 or TRBV6-3 and TRBJ2-2; D gene ambiguous. Germline V gives CDR1 MNHEY, CDR2 SVGEGT. The CDR3 covers 13 residues.

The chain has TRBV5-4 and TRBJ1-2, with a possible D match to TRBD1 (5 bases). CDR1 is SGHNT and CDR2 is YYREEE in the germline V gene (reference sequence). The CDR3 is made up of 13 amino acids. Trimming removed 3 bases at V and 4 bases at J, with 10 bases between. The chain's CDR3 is CASSWQGSYGYTF. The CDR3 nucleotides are TGTGCCAGCAGCTGGCAGGGATCCTATGGCTACACCTTC.

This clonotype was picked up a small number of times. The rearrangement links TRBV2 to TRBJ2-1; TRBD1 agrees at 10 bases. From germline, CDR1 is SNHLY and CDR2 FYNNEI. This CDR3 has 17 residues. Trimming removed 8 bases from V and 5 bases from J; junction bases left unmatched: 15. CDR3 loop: CASAKGGGTGVNNEQFF. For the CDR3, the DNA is TGTGCCAGCGCAAAAGGGGGGGGGACAGGGGTAAACAATGAGCAGTTCTTC. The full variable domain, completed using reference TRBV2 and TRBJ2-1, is EPEVTQTPSHQVTQMGQEVILRCVPISNHLYFYWYRQILGQKVEFLVSFYNNEISEKSEIFDDQFSVERPDGSNFTLKIRSTKLEDSAMYFCASAKGGGTGVNNEQFFGPGTRLTVL.

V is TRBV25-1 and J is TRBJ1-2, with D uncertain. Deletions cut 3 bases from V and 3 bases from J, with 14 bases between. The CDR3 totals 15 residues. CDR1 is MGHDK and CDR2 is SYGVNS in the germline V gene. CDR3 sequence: CASSERGLPHYGYTF. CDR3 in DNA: TGTGCCAGCAGTGAGAGAGGGTTACCACACTATGGCTACACCTTC.

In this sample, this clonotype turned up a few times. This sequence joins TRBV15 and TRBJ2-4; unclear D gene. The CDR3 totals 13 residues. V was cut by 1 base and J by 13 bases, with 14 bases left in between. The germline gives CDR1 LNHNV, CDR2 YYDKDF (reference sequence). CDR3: CATSRVPGYEQYF. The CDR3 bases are TGTGCCACCAGCAGAGTTCCAGGCTATGAGCAGTACTTC.